These T cell receptor beta chains were read from a single sample in a study of persistence of HIV-infected CD4 T cells. Produced via immunoSEQ multiplex PCR; TCRdb's table is partial and in-frame only. The table has 35,000 to 55,000 clones, about 90% seen once. For these receptors, no antigen is known. The input for sequencing was CD4+ T cells sorted from PBMCs after roughly 17-hour stimulation, taken from a patient who received antiretroviral therapy. Receptors originate from an adult man with HIV who was CMV-seropositive. Each CDR3 is given with its conserved first and last residue. Fields, in order: J gene, D gene, clone size, V gene, CDR3 DNA, CDR3 protein. The D gene is left open where the match is weak. Clone sizes are given selectively: once, few, many, or a class where the clone is expanded.

j_call: TRBJ1-6; d_call: NA; clone_size: NA; v_call: TRBV9; cdr3_nt: TGTGCCAGCAGCGTAGCTGGGCAGTCTAATTCACCCCTCCACTTT; cdr3_aa: CASSVAGQSNSPLHF
j_call: TRBJ2-2; d_call: TRBD2; clone_size: NA; v_call: TRBV5-1; cdr3_nt: TGCGCCAGCAGCCCTGGACTAGCGGGGGGATCCGGGGAGCTGTTTTTT; cdr3_aa: CASSPGLAGGSGELFF
j_call: TRBJ1-2; d_call: NA; clone_size: NA; v_call: TRBV12-3/TRBV12-4; cdr3_nt: TGTGCCAGCAGTTTTTCCAGCTATGGCTACACCTTC; cdr3_aa: CASSFSSYGYTF
j_call: TRBJ2-3; d_call: TRBD2; clone_size: NA; v_call: TRBV29-1; cdr3_nt: TGCAGCGCAGCCGGACTAGCGGGGGGCACAGATACGCAGTATTTT; cdr3_aa: CSAAGLAGGTDTQYF
j_call: TRBJ1-4; d_call: NA; clone_size: NA; v_call: TRBV7-2; cdr3_nt: TGTGCCAGCAGCTTAGATACGGGGATTGAAAAACTGTTTTTT; cdr3_aa: CASSLDTGIEKLFF
j_call: TRBJ1-2; d_call: NA; clone_size: NA; v_call: TRBV29-1; cdr3_nt: TGCAGCGTCCGGGAGGAATGGTATGGCTACACCTTC; cdr3_aa: CSVREEWYGYTF
j_call: TRBJ2-7; d_call: NA; clone_size: NA; v_call: TRBV6-5; cdr3_nt: TGTGCCAGCAGTTTAGTCGGGAACGAGCAGTACTTC; cdr3_aa: CASSLVGNEQYF
j_call: TRBJ2-2; d_call: TRBD2; clone_size: NA; v_call: TRBV6-6; cdr3_nt: TGCGGGGGGGGCACTAACACCGGGGAGCTGTTTTTT; cdr3_aa: CGGGTNTGELFF
j_call: TRBJ2-2; d_call: NA; clone_size: NA; v_call: TRBV5-8; cdr3_nt: TGTGCCACTGGGCGGCAGTGGGGTATCACCGGGGAGCTGTTTTTT; cdr3_aa: CATGRQWGITGELFF
j_call: TRBJ1-4; d_call: NA; clone_size: NA; v_call: TRBV7-9; cdr3_nt: TGTGCCAGCAGCGCTCGGGGGACAACTAATGAAAAACTGTTTTTT; cdr3_aa: CASSARGTTNEKLFF
j_call: TRBJ2-1; d_call: NA; clone_size: NA; v_call: TRBV6-5; cdr3_nt: TGTGCCAGCAGTTACGGAGGGGCCGTCAATGAGCAGTTCTTC; cdr3_aa: CASSYGGAVNEQFF
j_call: TRBJ1-3; d_call: TRBD1; clone_size: few; v_call: TRBV18; cdr3_nt: TGTGCCAGCTCACCAGCGGGACAGGGGCCTGGAAACACCATATATTTT; cdr3_aa: CASSPAGQGPGNTIYF
j_call: TRBJ2-3; d_call: NA; clone_size: NA; v_call: TRBV2; cdr3_nt: TGTGCCAGCAGTGAAGAGAGTACTAGCCCCACAGATACGCAGTATTTT; cdr3_aa: CASSEESTSPTDTQYF
j_call: TRBJ1-1; d_call: TRBD1; clone_size: NA; v_call: TRBV7-2; cdr3_nt: TGTGCCAGCAGCCCCCAGGGGGGCGCTTGGTCTGAAGCTTTCTTT; cdr3_aa: CASSPQGGAWSEAFF
j_call: TRBJ1-1; d_call: NA; clone_size: NA; v_call: TRBV2; cdr3_nt: TGTGCCAGCAACGGGGAAAGGAACACTGAAGCTTTCTTT; cdr3_aa: CASNGERNTEAFF
j_call: TRBJ1-5; d_call: NA; clone_size: NA; v_call: TRBV19; cdr3_nt: TGTGCCAGTAATCAGGGCGGCGGACAGCCCCAGCATTTT; cdr3_aa: CASNQGGGQPQHF
j_call: TRBJ2-5; d_call: NA; clone_size: NA; v_call: TRBV6-5; cdr3_nt: TGTGCCAGCAGTTACTCGGAAGGGCAAGAGACCCAGTACTTC; cdr3_aa: CASSYSEGQETQYF
j_call: TRBJ2-6; d_call: NA; clone_size: NA; v_call: TRBV15; cdr3_nt: TGTGCCACCAGCAGAGCCCGGGGAGCCTCTGGGGCCAACGTCCTGACTTTC; cdr3_aa: CATSRARGASGANVLTF
j_call: TRBJ2-4; d_call: NA; clone_size: NA; v_call: TRBV11-2; cdr3_nt: TGTGCCAGCAGCTTTGGAACAAGTCAGTACTTC; cdr3_aa: CASSFGTSQYF
j_call: TRBJ2-4; d_call: NA; clone_size: NA; v_call: TRBV28; cdr3_nt: TGTGCCAGCAGTCCTCAGGGGGCCAAAAACATTCAGTACTTC; cdr3_aa: CASSPQGAKNIQYF
j_call: TRBJ2-3; d_call: TRBD1; clone_size: NA; v_call: TRBV12-3/TRBV12-4; cdr3_nt: TGTGCCAGCAGTATGACAGGGAGAGATACGCAGTATTTT; cdr3_aa: CASSMTGRDTQYF
j_call: TRBJ2-1; d_call: TRBD1; clone_size: NA; v_call: TRBV2; cdr3_nt: TGTGCCAGCAGTGAAAATGTCGACAGGGGGTACAGTAGCTCCTACAATGAGCAGTTCTTC; cdr3_aa: CASSENVDRGYSSSYNEQFF
j_call: TRBJ2-1; d_call: NA; clone_size: NA; v_call: TRBV27; cdr3_nt: TGTGCCTCCTGGAGCGTTTCCTACAATGAGCAGTTCTTC; cdr3_aa: CASWSVSYNEQFF
j_call: TRBJ1-1; d_call: NA; clone_size: NA; v_call: TRBV27; cdr3_nt: TGTGCCAGCAGTGCCCCGCCGCACACTGAAGCTTTCTTT; cdr3_aa: CASSAPPHTEAFF
j_call: TRBJ2-4; d_call: NA; clone_size: NA; v_call: TRBV28; cdr3_nt: TGTGCCAGCAGTTTTGGGACATACGGTGCCAAAAACATTCAGTACTTC; cdr3_aa: CASSFGTYGAKNIQYF
j_call: TRBJ1-5; d_call: NA; clone_size: NA; v_call: TRBV5-5; cdr3_nt: TGTGCCAGCAGCTTGGGAGGGGGATGGAATCAGCCCCAGCATTTT; cdr3_aa: CASSLGGGWNQPQHF
j_call: TRBJ2-1; d_call: NA; clone_size: once; v_call: TRBV25-1; cdr3_nt: TGTGCCAGCAGTGAATATAGTACGGGGAGGAATGAGCAGTTCTTC; cdr3_aa: CASSEYSTGRNEQFF
j_call: TRBJ1-5; d_call: NA; clone_size: NA; v_call: TRBV6-1; cdr3_nt: TGTGCCAGCAGTGAAATAACCCCGGGGCAGCCCCAGCATTTT; cdr3_aa: CASSEITPGQPQHF
j_call: TRBJ1-3; d_call: TRBD1; clone_size: NA; v_call: TRBV2; cdr3_nt: TGTGTCAGCAGTGCCCCGGGCAGGGGGCTCTCTGGAAACACCATATATTTT; cdr3_aa: CVSSAPGRGLSGNTIYF
j_call: TRBJ1-5; d_call: TRBD1; clone_size: once; v_call: TRBV6-5; cdr3_nt: TGTGCCAGCCAAGGGGGCCTTAGCAATCAGCCCCAGCATTTT; cdr3_aa: CASQGGLSNQPQHF
j_call: TRBJ1-6; d_call: NA; clone_size: NA; v_call: TRBV5-4; cdr3_nt: TGTGCCAGCAGCGCCAAACAGGGCTTCAATTCACCCCTCCACTTT; cdr3_aa: CASSAKQGFNSPLHF
j_call: TRBJ2-1; d_call: TRBD2; clone_size: NA; v_call: TRBV6-2/TRBV6-3; cdr3_nt: TGTGCCAGCAGTTCCCGAGCGGGGGCTAGCTCCTACAATGAGCAGTTCTTC; cdr3_aa: CASSSRAGASSYNEQFF
j_call: TRBJ1-3; d_call: NA; clone_size: NA; v_call: TRBV5-5; cdr3_nt: TGTGCCAGCAGCTTGGAAAGGACCGACGGAAACACCATATATTTT; cdr3_aa: CASSLERTDGNTIYF
j_call: TRBJ1-5; d_call: TRBD1; clone_size: NA; v_call: TRBV19; cdr3_nt: TGTGCCAGTAGTACCTCAGGGGGTAATCAGCCCCAGCATTTT; cdr3_aa: CASSTSGGNQPQHF
j_call: TRBJ1-5; d_call: NA; clone_size: NA; v_call: TRBV18; cdr3_nt: TGTGCCAGCTCACTCGGGGGGCCCAGCAATCAGCCCCAGCATTTT; cdr3_aa: CASSLGGPSNQPQHF
j_call: TRBJ2-2; d_call: TRBD2; clone_size: few; v_call: TRBV6-2/TRBV6-3; cdr3_nt: TGTGCCAGCAGTTACGGGGCGGGGGGCCGCACCGGGGAGCTGTTTTTT; cdr3_aa: CASSYGAGGRTGELFF
j_call: TRBJ2-1; d_call: NA; clone_size: NA; v_call: TRBV10-2; cdr3_nt: TGCGCCAGCAGTGAGCTCTACAATGAGCAGTTCTTC; cdr3_aa: CASSELYNEQFF
j_call: TRBJ2-7; d_call: TRBD1; clone_size: NA; v_call: TRBV19; cdr3_nt: TGTGCCAGTAGTGTACAGGGGGTCTCCTACGAGCAGTACTTC; cdr3_aa: CASSVQGVSYEQYF
j_call: TRBJ2-2; d_call: TRBD1; clone_size: NA; v_call: TRBV7-8; cdr3_nt: TGTGCCAGCAGCTCCGACAGGGGGCGGTCCGGGGAGCTGTTTTTT; cdr3_aa: CASSSDRGRSGELFF
j_call: TRBJ2-7; d_call: NA; clone_size: NA; v_call: TRBV20-1; cdr3_nt: TGCAGTGCCGGAGGGGACTACGAGCAGTACTTC; cdr3_aa: CSAGGDYEQYF
j_call: TRBJ2-3; d_call: NA; clone_size: NA; v_call: TRBV6-1; cdr3_nt: TGTGCCAGCAGTGAACCTGGTTATACGCAGTATTTT; cdr3_aa: CASSEPGYTQYF
j_call: TRBJ2-7; d_call: TRBD1; clone_size: NA; v_call: TRBV5-4; cdr3_nt: TGTGCCAGCAGCTCTGGACAGGGGCTGTACGAGCAGTACTTC; cdr3_aa: CASSSGQGLYEQYF
j_call: TRBJ1-5; d_call: NA; clone_size: NA; v_call: TRBV6-6; cdr3_nt: TGTGCCAGCAGTGATGGGAATCAGCCCCAGCATTTT; cdr3_aa: CASSDGNQPQHF
j_call: TRBJ1-1; d_call: TRBD1; clone_size: NA; v_call: TRBV7-9; cdr3_nt: TGTGCCAGCAGCTCACAGGGGGCAGGCACTGAAGCTTTCTTT; cdr3_aa: CASSSQGAGTEAFF
j_call: TRBJ2-7; d_call: NA; clone_size: NA; v_call: TRBV10-3; cdr3_nt: TGTGCCCATGGAGAGAGGAGCGAGCAGTACTTC; cdr3_aa: CAHGERSEQYF
j_call: TRBJ2-3; d_call: NA; clone_size: NA; v_call: TRBV5-1; cdr3_nt: TGCGCCACCTTCCCCACCCCCGGGGCAGATACGCAGTATTTT; cdr3_aa: CATFPTPGADTQYF